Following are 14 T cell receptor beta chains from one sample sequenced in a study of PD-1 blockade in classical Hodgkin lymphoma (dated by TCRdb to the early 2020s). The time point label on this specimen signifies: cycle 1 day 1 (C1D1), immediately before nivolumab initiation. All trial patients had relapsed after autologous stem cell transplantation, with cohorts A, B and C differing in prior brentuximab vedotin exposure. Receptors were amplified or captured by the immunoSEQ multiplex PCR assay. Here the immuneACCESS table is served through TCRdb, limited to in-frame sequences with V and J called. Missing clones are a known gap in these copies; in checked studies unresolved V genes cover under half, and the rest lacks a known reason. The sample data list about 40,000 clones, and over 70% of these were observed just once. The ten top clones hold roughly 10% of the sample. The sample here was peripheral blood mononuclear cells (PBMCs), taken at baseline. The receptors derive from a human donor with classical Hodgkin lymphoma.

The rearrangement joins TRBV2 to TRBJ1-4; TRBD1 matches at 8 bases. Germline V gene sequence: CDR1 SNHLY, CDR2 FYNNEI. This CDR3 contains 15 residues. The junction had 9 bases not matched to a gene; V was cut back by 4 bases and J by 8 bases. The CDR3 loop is CASSGETGEGEKLFF. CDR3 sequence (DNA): TGTGCCAGCAGTGGAGAGACAGGGGAGGGAGAAAAACTGTTTTTT.

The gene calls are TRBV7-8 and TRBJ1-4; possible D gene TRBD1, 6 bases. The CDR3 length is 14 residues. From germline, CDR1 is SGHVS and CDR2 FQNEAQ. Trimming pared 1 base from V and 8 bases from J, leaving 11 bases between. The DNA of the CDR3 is TGTGCCAGCAGCTTAGAGAACCAGGGGGAAAAACTGTTTTTT. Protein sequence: CASSLENQGEKLFF.

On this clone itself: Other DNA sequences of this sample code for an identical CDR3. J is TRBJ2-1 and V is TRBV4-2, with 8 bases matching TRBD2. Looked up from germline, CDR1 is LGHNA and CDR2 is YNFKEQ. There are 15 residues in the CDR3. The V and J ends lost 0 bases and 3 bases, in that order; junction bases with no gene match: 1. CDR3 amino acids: CASSQEGTSYNEQFF. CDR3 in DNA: TGTGCCAGCAGCCAAGAAGGGACTAGCTACAATGAGCAGTTCTTC.

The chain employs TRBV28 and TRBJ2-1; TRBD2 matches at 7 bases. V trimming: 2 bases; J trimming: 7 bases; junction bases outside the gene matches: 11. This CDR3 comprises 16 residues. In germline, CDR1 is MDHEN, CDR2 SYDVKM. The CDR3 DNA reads TGTGCCAGCAGTTTAGTTGGCGGGAGTCTGGTAAATGAGCAGTTCTTC. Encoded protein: CASSLVGGSLVNEQFF.

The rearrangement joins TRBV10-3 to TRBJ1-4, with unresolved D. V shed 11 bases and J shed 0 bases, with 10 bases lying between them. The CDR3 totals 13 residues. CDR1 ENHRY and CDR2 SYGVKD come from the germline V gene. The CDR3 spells CAVGEPTNEKLFF. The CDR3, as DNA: TGTGCCGTCGGGGAGCCAACTAATGAAAAACTGTTTTTT.

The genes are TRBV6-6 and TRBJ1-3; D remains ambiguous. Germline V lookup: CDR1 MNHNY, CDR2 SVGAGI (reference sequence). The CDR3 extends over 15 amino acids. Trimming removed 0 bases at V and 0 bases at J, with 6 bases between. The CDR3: CASSYSRDSGNTIYF. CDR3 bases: TGTGCCAGCAGTTACTCAAGGGACTCTGGAAACACCATATATTTT.

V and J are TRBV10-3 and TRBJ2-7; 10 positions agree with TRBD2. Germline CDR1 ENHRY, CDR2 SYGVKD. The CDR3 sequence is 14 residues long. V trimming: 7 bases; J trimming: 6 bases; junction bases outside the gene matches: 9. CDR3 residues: CAIKASGSFSEQYF. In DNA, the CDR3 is TGTGCCATCAAAGCTAGCGGGAGCTTCTCCGAGCAGTACTTC.

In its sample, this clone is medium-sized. CDR3 protein: CASSQDSTDTQYF. CDR3 nucleotides: TGTGCCAGCAGTCAGGACAGTACAGATACGCAGTATTTT. The rearrangement links TRBV6-5 to TRBJ2-3; tentative D call: TRBD1 (6 bases). The CDR3 length is 13 residues. Per the germline V gene, CDR1 is MNHEY and CDR2 is SVGAGI. Trimming cost V 5 bases and J 3 bases, with 9 bases left between them.

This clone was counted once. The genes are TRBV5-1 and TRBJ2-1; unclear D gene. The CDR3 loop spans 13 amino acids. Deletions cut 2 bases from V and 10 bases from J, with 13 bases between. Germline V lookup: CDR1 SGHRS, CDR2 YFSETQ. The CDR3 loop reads CASSFTTPLEQFF. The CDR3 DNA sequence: TGCGCCAGCAGCTTCACTACCCCGCTCGAGCAGTTCTTC. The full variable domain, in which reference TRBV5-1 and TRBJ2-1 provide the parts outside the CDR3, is KAGVTQTPRYLIKTRGQQVTLSCSPISGHRSVSWYQQTPGQGLQFLFEYFSETQRNKGNFPGRFSGRQFSNSRSEMNVSTLELGDSALYLCASSFTTPLEQFFGPGTRLTVL.

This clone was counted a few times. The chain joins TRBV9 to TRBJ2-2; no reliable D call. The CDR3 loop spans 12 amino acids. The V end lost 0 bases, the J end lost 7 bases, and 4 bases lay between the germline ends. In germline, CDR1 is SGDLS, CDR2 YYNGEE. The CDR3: CASSVAGGELFF. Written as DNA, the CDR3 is TGTGCCAGCAGCGTAGCGGGCGGGGAGCTGTTTTTT.

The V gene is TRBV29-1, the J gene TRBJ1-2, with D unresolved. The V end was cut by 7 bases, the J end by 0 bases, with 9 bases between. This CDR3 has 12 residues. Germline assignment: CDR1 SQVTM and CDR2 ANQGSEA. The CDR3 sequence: CSGTETNYGYTF. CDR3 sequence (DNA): TGCAGCGGGACGGAGACTAACTATGGCTACACCTTC. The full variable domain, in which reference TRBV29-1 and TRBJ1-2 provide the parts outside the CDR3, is SAVISQKPSRDICQRGTSLTIQCQVDSQVTMMFWYRQQPGQSLTLIATANQGSEATYESGFVIDKFPISRPNLTFSTLTVSNMSPEDSSIYLCSGTETNYGYTFGSGTRLTVV.

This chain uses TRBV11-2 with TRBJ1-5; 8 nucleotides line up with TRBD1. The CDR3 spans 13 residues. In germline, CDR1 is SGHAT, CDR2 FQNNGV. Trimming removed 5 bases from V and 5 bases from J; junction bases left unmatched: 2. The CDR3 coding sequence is TGTGCCAGCAGCCAGGGGGCATATCAGCCCCAGCATTTT. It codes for CASSQGAYQPQHF.

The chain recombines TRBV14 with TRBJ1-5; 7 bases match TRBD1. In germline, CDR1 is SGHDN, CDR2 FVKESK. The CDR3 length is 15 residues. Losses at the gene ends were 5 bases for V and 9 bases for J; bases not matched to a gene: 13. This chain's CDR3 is CASSARDSGPLPQHF. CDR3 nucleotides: TGTGCCAGCAGCGCCCGGGACAGCGGACCGTTGCCCCAGCATTTT. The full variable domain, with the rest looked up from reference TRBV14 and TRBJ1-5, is EAGVTQFPSHSVIEKGQTVTLRCDPISGHDNLYWYRRVMGKEIKFLLHFVKESKQDESGMPNNRFLAERTGGTYSTLKVQPAELEDSGVYFCASSARDSGPLPQHFGDGTRLSIL.

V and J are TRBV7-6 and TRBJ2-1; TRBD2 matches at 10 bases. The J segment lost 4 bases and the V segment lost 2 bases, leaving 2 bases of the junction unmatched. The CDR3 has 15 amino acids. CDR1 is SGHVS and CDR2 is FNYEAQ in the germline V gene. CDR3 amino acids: CASSLSLAGYNEQFF. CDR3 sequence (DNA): TGTGCCAGCAGCTTATCACTAGCGGGATACAATGAGCAGTTCTTC.